This T cell receptor beta chain was captured in a study of blood T cell repertoires in COVID-19. Overall study: PBMCs, B-cell-depleted T cells, or T cells provided the cDNA or gDNA that made up the material.

Methods used by the authors: The assay estimated nucleated cells by amplifying reference gene primers. Libraries were prepared by immunoSEQ multiplex PCR; TCRdb keeps only in-frame clonotypes and omits some of them. V, J and clone size are taken as reported in that table, and D and trimming were inferred from the DNA itself. This sample has approximately 100,000 clones, with 80% to 85% found just once. This CDR3 is 16 amino acids long. V was clipped by 7 bases and J by 4 bases, with 22 bases between them. Per the germline V gene, CDR1 is MNHEY and CDR2 is SMNVEV (reference sequence). This receptor was obtained from a man between 60 and 75 years old with acute or convalescent COVID-19. The chain employs TRBV27 and TRBJ1-2; tentatively, D is TRBD1 (6 bases). Material for sequencing was peripheral blood. In DNA form, the CDR3 reads TGTGCCAGCACACCTAGTGCGGGGGCCCTCTTCTATGGCTACACCTTC. As protein: CASTPSAGALFYGYTF.